This TCR beta chain was observed in a study of CD8 T cells in Susac syndrome. Study-wide findings and caveats: As acknowledged by the study, its TCR sequencing and HLA analysis included a relatively small number of individuals.

RNA amounts of 0.5 to 1 ug underwent reverse transcription with random hexamers. MiXCR was run by TCRdb on the immunoSEQ multiplex PCR reads, yielding one entry per CDR3 protein. Among roughly 250,000 distinct CDR3 sequences listed, about 96% were seen once. In its sample, this clonotype was seen once. Its antigen remains unknown. V was trimmed by 3 bases and J by 5 bases, leaving 14 bases between them. Germline V gene lookup returns CDR1 SGHRS and CDR2 YFSETQ. This CDR3 has 14 amino acids. The source of this sequence is a human donor with Susac syndrome. The sequenced sample was CD4+ T cells from PBMCs. The V call is TRBV5-1, the J call TRBJ1-1, with D possibly being TRBD1 (5 bases). The CDR3 coding sequence is TGCGCCAGCAGCTCCCTTCCAGGGATAACTGAAGCTTTCTTT. Protein: CASSSLPGITEAFF.